These T cell receptor beta chains were read from a single sample in a study of OX40 agonist ivuxolimab in advanced cancers. TCRdb keeps only in-frame clones here, not all; method: immunoSEQ multiplex PCR. The top ten hold 0.5% to 0.65% of the sample, which has around 100,000 clones, around 93% seen once. This specimen consisted of CD4+ or CD8+ T cells sorted from blood, obtained in a trial of the OX40 agonist ivuxolimab. These receptors came from an adult with an advanced solid tumor such as melanoma, head and neck, liver or kidney cancer. Both conserved end residues are part of each CDR3. D genes are given only for firm matches. The listing skips clone size in some rows; elsewhere it reads once, few, many or a size class.

clone size: once; D gene: .; J gene: TRBJ2-3; V gene: TRBV7-9; CDR3 DNA: TGTGCCAGCAGCTCCGCATCTAGCACAGATACGCAGTATTTT; CDR3 protein: CASSSASSTDTQYF
clone size: .; D gene: .; J gene: TRBJ2-1; V gene: TRBV5-4; CDR3 DNA: TGTGCCAGCAGCTTGCCTAGCTCCTACAATGAGCAGTTCTTC; CDR3 protein: CASSLPSSYNEQFF
clone size: .; D gene: .; J gene: TRBJ2-1; V gene: TRBV7-8; CDR3 DNA: TGTGCCAGCAGCCGACCTGTCTCGATCGCAGGCAGTGAGCAGTTCTTC; CDR3 protein: CASSRPVSIAGSEQFF
clone size: few; D gene: .; J gene: TRBJ1-4; V gene: TRBV28; CDR3 DNA: TGTGCCAGCAGTTTCGGGGGCGGGATCTTTGGGGGAACTAATGAAAAACTGTTTTTT; CDR3 protein: CASSFGGGIFGGTNEKLFF
clone size: .; D gene: TRBD1; J gene: TRBJ1-2; V gene: TRBV7-8; CDR3 DNA: TGTGCCAGCAGCCGGCCGGGACAGGGGCACTATGGCTACACCTTC; CDR3 protein: CASSRPGQGHYGYTF
clone size: .; D gene: .; J gene: TRBJ2-5; V gene: TRBV19; CDR3 DNA: TGTGCCAGTAGTAAATCGGCGACGGGGACCCAGTACTTC; CDR3 protein: CASSKSATGTQYF
clone size: .; D gene: TRBD2; J gene: TRBJ2-7; V gene: TRBV4-2; CDR3 DNA: TGTGCCAGCAGCCAAGAGAGGACTAGCGTCGAGCAGTACTTC; CDR3 protein: CASSQERTSVEQYF
clone size: .; D gene: .; J gene: TRBJ1-3; V gene: TRBV11-2; CDR3 DNA: TGTGCCAGCAGCTTCTCTTACCGCGCTGGAAACACCATATATTTT; CDR3 protein: CASSFSYRAGNTIYF
clone size: .; D gene: .; J gene: TRBJ2-2; V gene: TRBV4-2; CDR3 DNA: TGTGCCAGCAGCGCCCCCTCGGGCGGGGAGCTGTTTTTT; CDR3 protein: CASSAPSGGELFF
clone size: .; D gene: .; J gene: TRBJ1-3; V gene: TRBV9; CDR3 DNA: TGTGCCAGCAGCGCCGGACAGACCCGATCTGGAAACACCATATATTTT; CDR3 protein: CASSAGQTRSGNTIYF
clone size: few; D gene: .; J gene: TRBJ1-2; V gene: TRBV2; CDR3 DNA: TGTGCCAGCAGAAGGAGACAGGTCCTAGACGGCTATGGCTACACCTTC; CDR3 protein: CASRRRQVLDGYGYTF
clone size: .; D gene: .; J gene: TRBJ2-1; V gene: TRBV28; CDR3 DNA: TGTGCCAGCAGTTTGGGGAGTCGACACAATGAGCAGTTCTTC; CDR3 protein: CASSLGSRHNEQFF
clone size: few; D gene: TRBD2; J gene: TRBJ2-5; V gene: TRBV7-6; CDR3 DNA: TGTGCCAGCAGCTTACAAGCGGGAGAGTGGGAGACCCAGTACTTC; CDR3 protein: CASSLQAGEWETQYF
clone size: .; D gene: TRBD2; J gene: TRBJ2-1; V gene: TRBV10-1; CDR3 DNA: TGCGCCAGCAGCTCTAGCGGGAGCTACAATGAGCAGTTCTTC; CDR3 protein: CASSSSGSYNEQFF
clone size: .; D gene: .; J gene: TRBJ2-5; V gene: TRBV29-1; CDR3 DNA: TGCAGCGTTGAAACAGGACAAGAGACCCAGTACTTC; CDR3 protein: CSVETGQETQYF
clone size: .; D gene: .; J gene: TRBJ2-6; V gene: TRBV18; CDR3 DNA: TGTGCCAGCTCACCAGTAGGAATCTCTGGGGCCAACGTCCTGACTTTC; CDR3 protein: CASSPVGISGANVLTF
clone size: .; D gene: .; J gene: TRBJ2-2; V gene: TRBV4-2; CDR3 DNA: TGTGCCAGCAGCCAATTCGGTGCGGGGAACACCGGGGAGCTGTTTTTT; CDR3 protein: CASSQFGAGNTGELFF
clone size: .; D gene: .; J gene: TRBJ1-5; V gene: TRBV7-2; CDR3 DNA: TGTGCCAGCAGCTTAGAACCCAATCAGCCCCAGCATTTT; CDR3 protein: CASSLEPNQPQHF
clone size: .; D gene: TRBD1; J gene: TRBJ2-7; V gene: TRBV11-1; CDR3 DNA: TGTGCCAGCAGCATATACAGGGGTGGCTCCTACGAGCAGTACTTC; CDR3 protein: CASSIYRGGSYEQYF
clone size: .; D gene: TRBD1; J gene: TRBJ2-1; V gene: TRBV7-2; CDR3 DNA: TGTGCCAGCGAGAACCGGGACAGGGGGCGAGGTGAGCAGTTCTTC; CDR3 protein: CASENRDRGRGEQFF
clone size: .; D gene: .; J gene: TRBJ2-2; V gene: TRBV19; CDR3 DNA: TGTGCCAGTAAAGGTTGGGGAGCAGTGTTATCCGGGGAGCTGTTTTTT; CDR3 protein: CASKGWGAVLSGELFF
clone size: .; D gene: .; J gene: TRBJ2-2; V gene: TRBV10-2; CDR3 DNA: TGCGCCACCAACAGGGAAGCCGGGGAGCTGTTTTTT; CDR3 protein: CATNREAGELFF
clone size: .; D gene: TRBD1; J gene: TRBJ1-5; V gene: TRBV4-1; CDR3 DNA: TGCGCCAGCAGCCAAACCGGGACAGGGAATAGCAATCAGCCCCAGCATTTT; CDR3 protein: CASSQTGTGNSNQPQHF
clone size: .; D gene: .; J gene: TRBJ1-4; V gene: TRBV7-9; CDR3 DNA: TGTGCCAGCAGCTTAGAGGCAACAACTAATGAAAAACTGTTTTTT; CDR3 protein: CASSLEATTNEKLFF
clone size: .; D gene: .; J gene: TRBJ1-5; V gene: TRBV28; CDR3 DNA: TGTGCCAGCAGTTGGGGTCCCAATCAGCCCCAGCATTTT; CDR3 protein: CASSWGPNQPQHF
clone size: .; D gene: .; J gene: TRBJ1-2; V gene: TRBV4-1; CDR3 DNA: TGCGCCAGCAGCCGACAGAGTAACTATGGCTACACCTTC; CDR3 protein: CASSRQSNYGYTF
clone size: few; D gene: .; J gene: TRBJ1-1; V gene: TRBV29-1; CDR3 DNA: TGCAGCGTTGGCGGGGGTTGGGGGATGAACACTGAAGCTTTCTTT; CDR3 protein: CSVGGGWGMNTEAFF
clone size: .; D gene: .; J gene: TRBJ1-5; V gene: TRBV4-2; CDR3 DNA: TGTGCCAGCAGCCAAGATCCGACGACAGAAATTGATAAGCCCCAGCATTTT; CDR3 protein: CASSQDPTTEIDKPQHF
clone size: .; D gene: .; J gene: TRBJ1-5; V gene: TRBV6-6; CDR3 DNA: TGTGCCAGCACCCAGGTTGAGCCCCATTCAGCCCAGCATTTT; CDR3 protein: CASTQVEPHSAQHF
clone size: .; D gene: .; J gene: TRBJ1-2; V gene: TRBV6-5; CDR3 DNA: TGTGCCAGCAGTTACTGGGGAGCGAACTATGGCTACACCTTC; CDR3 protein: CASSYWGANYGYTF
clone size: .; D gene: .; J gene: TRBJ2-2; V gene: TRBV2; CDR3 DNA: TGTGCCAGCAAAGCCGGGACACCCAACACCGGGGAGCTGTTTTTT; CDR3 protein: CASKAGTPNTGELFF
clone size: .; D gene: TRBD2; J gene: TRBJ2-1; V gene: TRBV25-1; CDR3 DNA: TGTGCCAGTACCGGGAGGTCGTGGCAGTTCTTC; CDR3 protein: CASTGRSWQFF
clone size: .; D gene: .; J gene: TRBJ2-5; V gene: TRBV6-5; CDR3 DNA: TGTGCCAGCAGTTACTTGGGCAACCAAGAGACCCAGTACTTC; CDR3 protein: CASSYLGNQETQYF
clone size: .; D gene: .; J gene: TRBJ1-2; V gene: TRBV5-4; CDR3 DNA: TGTGCCAGCAGCTTAGGCGGGGGAAGGGCTAACTATGGCTACACCTTC; CDR3 protein: CASSLGGGRANYGYTF
clone size: .; D gene: .; J gene: TRBJ1-1; V gene: TRBV18; CDR3 DNA: TGTGCCAGCTCACCCGGGACCGACGATGAAGCTTTCTTT; CDR3 protein: CASSPGTDDEAFF
clone size: .; D gene: .; J gene: TRBJ2-1; V gene: TRBV29-1; CDR3 DNA: TGCAGCGTTGAGGAGCGGACCTACAATGAGCAGTTCTTC; CDR3 protein: CSVEERTYNEQFF
clone size: .; D gene: TRBD1; J gene: TRBJ2-1; V gene: TRBV5-1; CDR3 DNA: TGCGCCAGCAGCTTGGGAGGGGGCCTACGGAATGAGCAGTTCTTC; CDR3 protein: CASSLGGGLRNEQFF